This TCR beta chain was sequenced for a study of cytomegalovirus exposure and HLA in healthy donors. Germline CDR1 is SGHNT and CDR2 is YENEEA. The CDR3 runs to 13 residues. Trimming stripped 5 bases from V and 1 base from J, with 7 bases between. A note on this clone: No antigen is known for it.

Study outcomes and limitations: Prediction of most subjects' HLA-A and HLA-B alleles by TCR beta sequences was reportedly accurate.

It was with 60 Vbeta and 13 Jbeta primers that the PCR ran. The protocol was immunoSEQ multiplex PCR, while the TCRdb copy is restricted to in-frame clones and leaves out a portion. The table has about 200,000 clones, 75% to 90% seen once. This sequence joins TRBV11-3 and TRBJ2-3; no clear D gene. The receptor was derived from a woman younger than 45 in good health and CMV-seronegative. Sequencing used PBMCs. CDR3: CASSPRGTDTQYF. DNA for the CDR3: TGTGCCAGCAGCCCCCGGGGCACAGATACGCAGTATTTT.